Described below is a single T cell receptor (beta chain) sequence and its context. In the original analysis: Amplifying reference gene primers gave estimates of nucleated cell counts. Sequencing used immunoSEQ multiplex PCR; TCRdb keeps in-frame clones, though not all of them. That table supplies the V and J calls and clone size; D and trimming were determined from the DNA. The sample lists about 73,000 clones, approximately 83% occurring once. Germline V lookup: CDR1 SGHRS, CDR2 YFSETQ. Germline trimming cut 1 base from V and 4 bases from J; bases unmatched to any gene: 13. The length of the CDR3 is 17 residues. These data belong to a study of blood T cell repertoires in COVID-19. On the study more broadly: The origin of the acute and convalescent COVID-19 samples was the United States, Italy and Spain. T cells, B-cell-depleted T cells, or PBMCs provided the cDNA or gDNA that served as material.

V and J are TRBV5-1 and TRBJ1-1, with 7 bases fitting TRBD1. The clonotype originates from a woman aged 55-69 years with acute or convalescent COVID-19. The source material was peripheral blood. This CDR3 reads CASSLQFPGGRGTEAFF. The CDR3 bases are TGCGCCAGCAGCTTGCAGTTCCCAGGGGGAAGGGGCACTGAAGCTTTCTTT.